Detailed here is one TCR beta chain. Its antigen is currently not known. There are no base qualities to consult, and no much larger clone falls within one base. Inclusive of the bounding cysteine and phenylalanine, the CDR3 is 15 residues long. CDR3 DNA is the only sequence kept; it has 45 bases, read in frame from the first base. The junction shows trimming of 3 bases on V and 3 bases on J, plus 11 bases between the germline ends. As encoded in the germline V gene, CDR1 is ENHRY while CDR2 is SYGVKD. These data come from a study of Ad26.COV2.S vaccination and SARS-CoV-2 variants (dated by TCRdb to about 2021). Background for the entire study: Vaccine-arm donors came from COV1001, a multicentre, randomized, double-blind, placebo-controlled phase I-IIa trial of Ad26.COV2.S in healthy adults. The TCR-sequenced set comprised roughly 30 samples: approximately 19 Ad26.COV2.S vaccine recipients, 5 placebo recipients and 8 SARS-CoV-2 convalescent individuals. Throughout the experiments and outcome assessment, investigators stayed blinded to trial group allocation. TCRbeta repertoire sequencing served as the tool for gauging how specific and how broad the SARS-CoV-2-reactive T cell receptors were following Ad26.COV2.S vaccination. Participants in the trial were split at random into five groups of five each, receiving low-dose or high-dose Ad26.COV2.S once or twice, or else placebo on both occasions. Ad26.COV2.S was given intramuscularly at 5x10^10 or 1x10^11 viral particles, as a single shot or as two shots 56 days apart.

Here is what the overall study found, with its caveats: According to the authors, total T cell responses may have been underestimated by the TCR breadth and depth analyses. Ad26.COV2.S recipients had higher spike-specific TCR breadth than placebo recipients (P = 0.0014). After vaccination, substantial breadth of spike-specific CD8+ and CD4+ T cell responses was reported. Non-spike TCR breadth was comparable between vaccine and placebo recipients, consistent with the vaccine containing only spike. Comparing responses between vaccine doses or regimens was not something the study was powered to do.

Read against the paper, the sample's treatment or condition label means: around 19 received Ad26.COV2.S at low or high dose, single or two shots; roughly 5 received placebo; per-sample allocation not given. For vaccine and placebo recipients, the sequenced repertoires came from samples collected on day 63 after the first injection. Cohort 1b enrolled about two dozen adults aged 18-55 years at a single site in Boston, USA, between 29 July and 7 August 2020. Ad26.COV2.S consisted of a replication-incompetent adenovirus type 26 vector by which a prefusion-stabilized SARS-CoV-2 spike protein from the original Wuhan strain was expressed. The immunoSEQ Assay was used to sequence TCRbeta CDR3 regions. After extraction, genomic DNA underwent amplification by bias-controlled multiplex PCR, followed by high-throughput sequencing. The original pipeline was this. Collapsing and filtering of sequences were performed to quantify the absolute abundance of each unique TCRbeta CDR3 region. T cell fraction was estimated by normalization of TCRbeta template counts to usable DNA, with usable DNA being measured through amplification of reference genes present in all nucleated cells. Repertoire TCRs were annotated as SARS-CoV-2-specific when V gene, CDR3 amino acid sequence and J gene were exactly matched to a known reactive TCR set. MIRA supplied the reference SARS-CoV-2 TCR set, which was filtered for enrichment in COVID-19-positive ImmuneCODE repertoires so that public or cross-reactive TCRs were removed. Based on the MIRA antigens, annotated TCRs were further analysed at the level of specific ORF or position within ORF. Depth was the summed frequency of annotated unique rearrangements, while breadth was defined as annotated unique rearrangements over total unique productive rearrangements. Two-sided Wilcoxon rank-sum tests were applied when comparing TCR breadth between groups. TCRdb stores this immuneACCESS table with in-frame sequences only. Part of the clones is absent; in the studies checked, under half of the shortfall reflects unresolved V genes, and no reason is known for the rest. V and J calls and clone size come straight from that table; D and trimming were deduced from the DNA. The sample includes about 350,000 clones, with approximately 90% observed a single time. The ten largest make up around 6.4% of the sample.

The receptor's source is a person aged 18-60 years who received the Ad26.COV2.S COVID-19 vaccine or a placebo. The source material was peripheral blood, sampled in a trial of Ad26.COV2.S vaccine versus placebo. The rearrangement joined TRBV10-3 to TRBJ2-2; no D gene can be assigned with confidence. CDR3 reads: CAISEGQAHTGELFF. The bases read TGTGCCATCAGTGAAGGGCAGGCCCACACCGGGGAGCTGTTTTTT.